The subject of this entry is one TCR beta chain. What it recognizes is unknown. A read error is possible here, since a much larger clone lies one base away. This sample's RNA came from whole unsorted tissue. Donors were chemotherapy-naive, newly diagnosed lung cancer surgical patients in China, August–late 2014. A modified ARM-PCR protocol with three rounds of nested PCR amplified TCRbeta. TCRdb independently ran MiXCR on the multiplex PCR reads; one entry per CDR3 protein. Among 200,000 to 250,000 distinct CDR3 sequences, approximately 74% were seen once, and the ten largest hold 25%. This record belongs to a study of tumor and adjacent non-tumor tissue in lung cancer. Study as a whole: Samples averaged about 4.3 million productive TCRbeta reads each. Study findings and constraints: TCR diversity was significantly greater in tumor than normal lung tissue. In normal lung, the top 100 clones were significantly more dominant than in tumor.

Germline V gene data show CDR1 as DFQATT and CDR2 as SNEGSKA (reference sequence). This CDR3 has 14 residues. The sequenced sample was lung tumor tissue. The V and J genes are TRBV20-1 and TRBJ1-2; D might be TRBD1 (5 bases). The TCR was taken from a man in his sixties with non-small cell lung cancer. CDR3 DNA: TGCAGTGCCCTGATCGGGGCGTCTAATTATGGCTACACCTTC. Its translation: CSALIGASNYGYTF.